This T cell receptor (beta chain) emerged from a study of cytomegalovirus exposure and HLA in healthy donors. Study-wide points: Prior analysis indicated that the majority of TCR beta V segments exhibited productivity approximately 87% or approximately 30% of the time. Relative to equally common others, HLA-associated TCR beta chains showed greater clonal expansion in a later analysis.

CDR1 and CDR2 from the germline V gene are MNHEY and SMNVEV (reference sequence). This CDR3 comprises 15 residues. Trimming cost V 0 bases and J 3 bases, with 6 bases left between them. This clone was counted a single time. Its target is not known. Use of 60 Vbeta and 13 Jbeta primers characterized the PCR. Some clones are missing from TCRdb's copy, which holds only in-frame ones; the method was immunoSEQ multiplex PCR. The repertoire has about 210,000 clones, 82% of them found once; the top ten carry about 6.1%. Sequencing was carried out using PBMCs. The V call is TRBV27, the J call TRBJ2-6, with unresolved D. The sequence came from a man aged 40-49 years in good health and CMV-seropositive. CDR3 DNA: TGTGCCAGCAGTTTATCGATTAGTGGGGCCAACGTCCTGACTTTC. Protein product: CASSLSISGANVLTF.